Listed below are T cell receptor beta chains from one sample, sequenced in a study of cytomegalovirus exposure and HLA in healthy donors. The method was immunoSEQ multiplex PCR; TCRdb's version includes in-frame clones alone and lacks a portion of them. Of roughly 200,000 clones in the sample, roughly 79% were seen once. Sequenced material: PBMCs. These receptors all come from a male donor in good health and CMV-seronegative. The CDR3 runs from the conserved cysteine through the conserved F or W. A D gene is named only where the DNA matches it firmly. Expanded clones get a size class; other rows say once, few or many, or leave the size out.

d_call	clone_size	v_call	j_call	cdr3_aa	cdr3_nt
TRBD1	few	TRBV7-9	TRBJ2-7	CASSLGPRDSAYEQYF	TGTGCCAGCAGCTTGGGCCCCCGGGACAGTGCCTACGAGCAGTACTTC
NA	NA	TRBV28	TRBJ2-5	CASSLPSTETQYF	TGTGCCAGCAGTTTGCCTAGCACAGAGACCCAGTACTTC
NA	NA	TRBV6-5	TRBJ2-7	CASRVQGTREQYF	TGTGCCAGCAGGGTACAGGGAACCCGCGAGCAGTACTTC
NA	NA	TRBV2	TRBJ2-7	CATKDSHEQYF	TGTGCCACCAAGGACAGCCACGAGCAGTACTTC
NA	NA	TRBV18	TRBJ1-5	CASSPASGGNQPQHF	TGTGCCAGCTCACCCGCTTCCGGGGGGAATCAGCCCCAGCATTTT
TRBD1	few	TRBV9	TRBJ1-2	CASSVDRGALRGGYTF	TGTGCCAGCAGCGTAGACAGGGGGGCCCTTAGGGGGGGCTACACCTTC
NA	NA	TRBV5-6	TRBJ2-7	CASSLATYEQYF	TGTGCCAGCAGCTTGGCTACCTACGAGCAGTACTTC
TRBD1	few	TRBV29-1	TRBJ1-1	CSVERVQGGTEAFF	TGCAGCGTTGAAAGGGTGCAGGGGGGCACTGAAGCTTTCTTT
TRBD2	few	TRBV6-5	TRBJ2-3	CASSYRLAGTDTQYF	TGTGCCAGCAGTTACAGGCTAGCGGGGACAGATACGCAGTATTTT
NA	NA	TRBV28	TRBJ2-1	CASSGLGSYNEQFF	TGTGCCAGCAGTGGACTCGGCTCCTACAATGAGCAGTTCTTC
NA	NA	TRBV11-2	TRBJ2-1	CASSETGNNEQFF	TGTGCCAGCAGCGAGACTGGCAACAATGAGCAGTTCTTC
NA	NA	TRBV11-2	TRBJ1-2	CASSPPGLRNYGYTF	TGTGCCAGCAGCCCACCGGGACTCCGTAACTATGGCTACACCTTC
TRBD1	NA	TRBV5-1	TRBJ2-3	CASSLERGPTDTQYF	TGCGCCAGCAGCTTGGAGAGGGGGCCCACAGATACGCAGTATTTT
TRBD1	NA	TRBV10-3	TRBJ1-2	CAISVGQGTNYGYTF	TGTGCCATCAGTGTGGGACAGGGAACTAACTATGGCTACACCTTC
TRBD2	NA	TRBV19	TRBJ2-7	CASSSTPGLAGARYEQYF	TGTGCCAGTAGTTCCACCCCGGGACTAGCGGGAGCTCGCTACGAGCAGTACTTC
TRBD2	NA	TRBV5-4	TRBJ2-3	CASSSGTSGAASTDTQYF	TGTGCCAGCAGCTCCGGGACTAGCGGGGCCGCAAGCACAGATACGCAGTATTTT
TRBD2	NA	TRBV25-1	TRBJ2-3	CASSETSGSFHTQYF	TGTGCCAGCAGTGAAACTAGCGGGAGTTTCCATACGCAGTATTTT
TRBD2	NA	TRBV27	TRBJ2-3	CASSLSGLAPTDTQYF	TGTGCCAGCAGTTTGTCCGGACTAGCCCCCACAGATACGCAGTATTTT
NA	NA	TRBV6-1	TRBJ2-7	CASSEGQAEHEQYF	TGTGCCAGCAGTGAAGGACAGGCCGAACACGAGCAGTACTTC
TRBD2	NA	TRBV29-1	TRBJ2-1	CSVEDHSGRAEGYNEQFF	TGCAGCGTTGAAGATCATAGCGGGAGGGCCGAGGGCTACAATGAGCAGTTCTTC
TRBD2	NA	TRBV7-2	TRBJ2-7	CASSSSGDSYEQYF	TGTGCCAGCAGCTCTAGCGGTGACTCCTACGAGCAGTACTTC
NA	NA	TRBV30	TRBJ1-5	CAWSFQGNQPQHF	TGTGCCTGGAGTTTCCAGGGGAACCAGCCCCAGCATTTT
TRBD2	NA	TRBV5-1	TRBJ2-1	CASSLVGGRAINEQFF	TGCGCCAGCAGCTTGGTGGGCGGGAGGGCCATAAATGAGCAGTTCTTC
TRBD1	NA	TRBV12-5	TRBJ2-7	CASEARGLTSYEQYF	TGTGCTAGTGAGGCCAGGGGGCTGACCTCCTACGAGCAGTACTTC
NA	NA	TRBV6-1	TRBJ1-5	CASSEGQASNQPQHF	TGTGCCAGCAGTGAAGGGCAGGCTTCCAATCAGCCCCAGCATTTT
TRBD2	NA	TRBV14	TRBJ2-2	CASSRLAGLQTGELFF	TGTGCCAGCAGCCGACTAGCGGGTCTCCAAACCGGGGAGCTGTTTTTT
TRBD2	NA	TRBV4-1	TRBJ2-5	CASSQVAGGETQYF	TGCGCCAGCAGCCAAGTGGCGGGGGGAGAGACCCAGTACTTC
NA	few	TRBV28	TRBJ1-4	CASSAPGASNEKLFF	TGTGCCAGCAGCGCCCCAGGGGCGTCTAATGAAAAACTGTTTTTT
TRBD1	NA	TRBV9	TRBJ2-7	CASSVGTGGRSREEQYF	TGTGCCAGCAGCGTCGGGACAGGGGGCAGATCTAGAGAAGAGCAGTACTTC
NA	NA	TRBV6-5	TRBJ2-1	CASRSPGLTYNEQFF	TGTGCCAGCAGGTCCCCGGGACTCACCTACAATGAGCAGTTCTTC
NA	NA	TRBV27	TRBJ2-7	CASRRTESSYEQYF	TGTGCCAGCAGGCGGACTGAGAGCTCCTACGAGCAGTACTTC
TRBD1	NA	TRBV28	TRBJ1-1	CASSIHRGLGTEAFF	TGTGCCAGCAGTATACACAGGGGGCTTGGCACTGAAGCTTTCTTT
TRBD1	NA	TRBV29-1	TRBJ2-3	CSVEGGTGTTDTQYF	TGCAGCGTTGAGGGCGGGACAGGGACCACAGATACGCAGTATTTT
TRBD1	few	TRBV28	TRBJ1-1	CASSTDRVTEAFF	TGTGCCAGCAGTACCGACAGGGTGACTGAAGCTTTCTTT